What follows are 20 T cell receptor beta chains derived from one specimen sequenced in a study of T cell responses to AZD1222 COVID-19 vaccine. The table came from immunoSEQ multiplex PCR; TCRdb's copy has only in-frame clones and leaves some out. This repertoire shows some 150,000 clones, just under 90% found once; its top ten account for approximately 4%. The specimen comprised peripheral blood, sampled 28 days after the second dose of the MenACWY control vaccine. These receptors all stem from an adult who received the MenACWY meningococcal vaccine as a control.

The chain combines TRBV7-9 with TRBJ2-7; no clear D. Germline V gene data show CDR1 as SEHNR and CDR2 as FQNEAQ (reference sequence). This CDR3 region has 13 residues. The germline V and J ends were trimmed by 3 bases and 1 base, with 7 bases remaining between them. The chain's CDR3 is CASSFPGSYEQYF. In DNA form, the CDR3 reads TGTGCCAGCAGCTTTCCCGGTTCCTACGAGCAGTACTTC.

The chain combines TRBV4-3 with TRBJ1-2, with D perhaps TRBD1 (6 bases). Germline CDR1 LGHNA, CDR2 YSLEER. V was trimmed by 4 bases and J by 3 bases, leaving 15 bases between them. The CDR3 is made up of 15 amino acids. For the CDR3, the DNA is TGCGCCAGCAGCCTAAGGGAGTCAGGGGACTATGGCTACACCTTC. Translation: CASSLRESGDYGYTF.

V and J are TRBV4-3 and TRBJ1-1; 8 nucleotides line up with TRBD1. This CDR3 spans 15 amino acids. Germline values: CDR1 LGHNA, CDR2 YSLEER. V shed 4 bases, J shed 2 bases, and the junction held 6 bases outside the gene matches. CDR3 in amino acids: CASSLQGASNTEAFF. The CDR3 DNA reads as TGCGCCAGCAGCCTTCAGGGGGCCTCCAACACTGAAGCTTTCTTT.

This sequence joins TRBV7-6 and TRBJ2-3, with 11 bases that match TRBD2. Germline trimming cut 2 bases from V and 3 bases from J; bases unmatched to any gene: 1. CDR1 and CDR2 from the germline V gene are SGHVS and FNYEAQ. The CDR3 spans 15 residues. CDR3 sequence reads: CASSLLAGGTDTQYF. In DNA form, the CDR3 reads TGTGCCAGCAGCTTATTAGCGGGAGGGACAGATACGCAGTATTTT. Drawing the rest from reference TRBV7-6 and TRBJ2-3, the complete variable domain is GAGVSQSPRYKVTKRGQDVALRCDPISGHVSLYWYRQALGQGPEFLTYFNYEAQQDKSGLPNDRFSAERPEGSISTLTIQRTEQRDSAMYRCASSLLAGGTDTQYFGPGTRLTVL.

This clone occurred a few times. V gene TRBV13 combines with J gene TRBJ2-7, with no clear D. This CDR3 is built from 13 residues. V was pared by 1 base and J by 3 bases, with 7 bases between. Germline V gene sequence: CDR1 PRHDT, CDR2 FYEKMQ (reference sequence). This CDR3 reads CASSLALGYEQYF. CDR3 DNA sequence: TGTGCCAGCAGCTTAGCCCTGGGCTACGAGCAGTACTTC.

V usage is TRBV27 and J usage is TRBJ1-2, with 8 positions matching TRBD1. J lost 3 bases, V lost 11 bases, and 20 bases had no gene match. This CDR3 is built from 17 residues. CDR1 and CDR2 from the germline V gene are MNHEY and SMNVEV (reference sequence). CDR3 in DNA: TGTGCCGGCAAACCGATTTATAACAGGGGGAATTACTATGGCTACACCTTC. Amino acid sequence: CAGKPIYNRGNYYGYTF.

The V gene is TRBV11-2, the J gene TRBJ1-3, with D possibly being TRBD1 (5 bases). The V and J ends lost 1 base and 1 base respectively, with 20 bases between them. Germline CDR1 reads SGHAT; CDR2 reads FQNNGV. CDR3 length equals 19 residues. This CDR3 reads CASSLVQPGHWRSGNTIYF. In DNA, the CDR3 is TGTGCCAGCAGCTTAGTCCAGCCCGGACACTGGAGGTCTGGAAACACCATATATTTT.

V is TRBV27 and J is TRBJ2-1, with 7 bases aligning to TRBD2. The CDR3 runs to 16 residues. V was pared by 5 bases and J by 3 bases, with 10 bases of the junction left unmatched. Germline CDR1 and CDR2: MNHEY and SMNVEV (reference sequence). The CDR3 here is CASSLQGLVIYNEQFF. The CDR3 DNA reads TGTGCCAGCAGTCTCCAAGGACTAGTAATCTACAATGAGCAGTTCTTC.

The gene calls are TRBV6-2 or TRBV6-3 and TRBJ2-7; D possibly matches TRBD1 or TRBD2 (5 bases each). V was trimmed by 2 bases and J by 6 bases, leaving 23 bases between them. The length of the CDR3 is 17 residues. The germline V gene has CDR1 MNHEY and CDR2 SVGEGT. The CDR3 loop is CASSYSHRDPPSGEQYF. The CDR3, as DNA: TGTGCCAGCAGTTACAGCCACCGGGACCCCCCCAGTGGCGAGCAGTACTTC.

The CDR3 region has the DNA TGTGCCAGCAGCTTACTTGGGTCTAGCGGATACGAGCAGTACTTC. Its protein product is CASSLLGSSGYEQYF. The chain joins TRBV7-2 to TRBJ2-7; 7 bases map to TRBD2. CDR1 is SGHTA and CDR2 is FQGNSA in the germline V gene. This CDR3 comprises 15 residues. V lost 2 bases, J lost 4 bases, and 8 bases stayed unmatched.

The CDR3 loop reads CASSFRTTSQTYNEQFF. CDR3 DNA sequence: TGTGCCAGCAGCTTTCGGACGACATCTCAAACCTACAATGAGCAGTTCTTC. This chain joins TRBV7-2 and TRBJ2-1, with D hard to call. The CDR3 consists of 17 residues. V was clipped by 3 bases and J by 2 bases, with 17 bases between them. From germline, CDR1 is SGHTA and CDR2 FQGNSA.

This clone has a handful of counts. This chain joins TRBV4-3 and TRBJ2-3, with TRBD2 matching over 7 bases. In germline, CDR1 is LGHNA, CDR2 YSLEER. V shed 3 bases, J shed 0 bases, and the junction held 6 bases outside the gene matches. CDR3 length: 16 residues. The CDR3 region has the DNA TGCGCCAGCAGCCAGCTACTAGCGTATAGCACAGATACGCAGTATTTT. Amino acid sequence: CASSQLLAYSTDTQYF.

The gene calls are TRBV12-5 and TRBJ2-2; D possibly corresponds to TRBD1 (5 bases). V lost 1 base and J 4 bases, leaving 10 bases between the germline ends. The CDR3 is made up of 15 amino acids. Germline values: CDR1 LGHNT, CDR2 FRNRAP. In DNA form, the CDR3 reads TGTGCTAGTGGTTTGGCAGGGATTAGCACCGGGGAGCTGTTTTTT. This translates into CASGLAGISTGELFF.

The chain uses TRBV27 and TRBJ2-3, with a tentative D call TRBD2 (6 bases). Germline V gene data show CDR1 as MNHEY and CDR2 as SMNVEV (reference sequence). CDR3 length: 16 residues. V dropped 3 bases and J dropped 0 bases, with 13 bases sitting between them. Written as DNA, the CDR3 is TGTGCCAGCAGTTTCGCCCGGACTATAAGCACAGATACGCAGTATTTT. It specifies CASSFARTISTDTQYF.

The chain uses TRBV7-3 and TRBJ1-2; no clear D. CDR3 length: 15 residues. Germline V lookup: CDR1 SGHTA, CDR2 FQGTGA. Between the trimmed V and J ends, which lost 5 bases and 7 bases, there was a span of 20 bases. CDR3 residues: CASSPRPPILLGYTF. The CDR3 DNA is TGTGCCAGCAGCCCCCGGCCGCCGATCCTGCTTGGCTACACCTTC.

V gene TRBV28 combines with J gene TRBJ1-6; 12 bases match TRBD1. V shed 7 bases, J shed 7 bases, and the junction held 14 bases outside the gene matches. Germline lookup yields CDR1 MDHEN and CDR2 SYDVKM. The CDR3 extends over 18 amino acids. This CDR3 is CASTPSAGTGGENSPLHF. CDR3 nucleotide sequence: TGTGCCAGCACCCCGTCGGCCGGGACAGGGGGCGAGAATTCACCCCTCCACTTT.

The genes are TRBV10-3 and TRBJ2-5; D is ambiguous. CDR3 size: 14 residues. V was clipped by 2 bases and J by 5 bases, with 12 bases between them. Germline CDR1 and CDR2: ENHRY and SYGVKD. The CDR3 DNA follows: TGTGCCATCAGTGAGCTGGGGTCAGCGGAGACCCAGTACTTC. This codes for CAISELGSAETQYF.

The V gene is TRBV6-5, the J gene TRBJ1-2; 8 bases map to TRBD1. CDR1 is MNHEY, CDR2 SVGAGI, per germline. J gave up 5 bases and V 2 bases, and 4 bases lay outside the gene matches. The CDR3 extends over 14 amino acids. The DNA for the CDR3 is TGTGCCAGCAGTTACAAACAGGGGGTTTATGGCTACACCTTC. Residues: CASSYKQGVYGYTF.

This chain links TRBV28 with TRBJ2-1; D might be TRBD1 (5 bases). The V end was cut by 4 bases, the J end by 12 bases, with 13 bases between. The CDR3 runs 12 residues. CDR1 and CDR2 (germline): MDHEN, SYDVKM. CDR3: CASSSLGRVQFF. The CDR3 DNA is TGTGCCAGCAGTTCCCTGGGGCGCGTGCAGTTCTTC.

The chain recombines TRBV25-1 with TRBJ2-4; D unresolved. V lost 4 bases and J lost 0, with 16 bases in between. This CDR3 has 17 residues. The germline V gene has CDR1 MGHDK and CDR2 SYGVNS. CDR3 in amino acids: CASSAAHIGLAKNIQYF. CDR3 sequence (DNA): TGTGCCAGCAGTGCGGCCCACATAGGCCTAGCCAAAAACATTCAGTACTTC.